These 2 T cell receptor beta chains share one sample of origin, sequenced in a study of blood T cell repertoires in COVID-19. TCRdb's copy holds only in-frame clones and misses some; the assay was immunoSEQ multiplex PCR. Among roughly 570,000 clones, less than 90% were seen once, and the ten largest hold under 8.5%. The specimen sequenced was peripheral blood. These receptors came from a woman aged 45-65 years with COVID-19, enrolled during active disease.

The rearrangement links TRBV10-1 to TRBJ2-1; 12 nucleotides agree with TRBD1. CDR3 length: 14 residues. The J segment lost 9 bases and the V segment lost 7 bases, leaving 7 bases of the junction unmatched. The V gene's germline CDR1 is WNHNN and CDR2 SYGVQD (reference sequence). CDR3 DNA sequence: TGCGCCAGCACCACGGGACAGGGGGCCGGTGAGCAGTTCTTC. Translated, it gives CASTTGQGAGEQFF.

The chain links TRBV6-4 to TRBJ2-3, with D perhaps matching TRBD2 (5 bases). Germline CDR1 is MRHNA and CDR2 is SNTAGT. Trimming pared 3 bases from V and 5 bases from J, leaving 9 bases between. The CDR3 has 13 amino acids. The CDR3 loop is CASSEVEGDTQYF. The CDR3 DNA sequence: TGTGCCAGCAGTGAGGTAGAGGGAGATACGCAGTATTTT.